The subject of this entry is one T cell receptor (beta chain). Its antigen remains unknown. The CDR3 contains 15 residues. V gave up 4 bases and J gave up 5 bases; unmatched junction bases: 8. Per the germline V gene, CDR1 is DFQATT and CDR2 is SNEGSKA (reference sequence). The data stem from a study of early T cells in non-severe SARS-CoV-2 infection. Study background: RNA in bulk from unsorted whole blood was sequenced, and chains were unpaired. General study points: A preference for anti-spike CD8 responses marked VDJdb matching, which missed private and CD4 specificities.

The TCR library protocol attached unique molecular identifiers to the individual cDNA molecules. TCRdb reanalysed the 5' RACE reads using MiXCR and keeps one entry per CDR3 protein. The sample carries some 50,000 distinct CDR3 sequences, around 10% recorded once. The clonotype comes from an adult who was a healthcare worker with PCR-confirmed SARS-CoV-2 infection or an uninfected control (not recorded which). This chain links TRBV20-1 with TRBJ2-3, with TRBD2 matching 11 bases. Sample: whole blood. The CDR3 DNA is TGCAGTGCTAACAAACTAGCGGGAGTGGAAGATACGCAGTATTTT. This translates into CSANKLAGVEDTQYF.